This T cell receptor beta chain was obtained from a study of T cells in Graves' hyperthyroidism and ophthalmopathy. Germline lookup yields CDR1 MDHEN and CDR2 SYDVKM. J gave up 5 bases and V 1 base, and 9 bases lay outside the gene matches. CDR3 length: 16 residues. At least ten counts were recorded for this clonotype. Among ophthalmopathy patients, the Clinical Activity Score reached at least 3, the NOSPECS grade reached at least 4, and duration remained under 3 months. Diagnoses were made from clinical symptoms, serum measures (thyroxine and TRAb), thyroid ultrasound and orbital computed tomography. From 10 ml of fresh peripheral blood, PBMCs were isolated. Amplification of TCR beta CDR3 regions used RNA as the template. The TCR CDR3 was amplified in a first-round RT-PCR using the HTBI primer set. TCRdb recomputed calls from the multiplex PCR reads with MiXCR, one row per CDR3 protein. The profile shows 500,000 to 800,000 distinct CDR3 sequences, around 15% of them singletons.

The chain is built from TRBV28 and TRBJ2-3, with 7 nucleotides matching TRBD2. What was sequenced was blood. The sequence was collected from a woman aged 45-65 years with Graves' ophthalmopathy. In DNA form, the CDR3 reads TGTGCCAGCAGTTTATCAAGAGCGGGAATTCTAGATACGCAGTATTTT. This codes for CASSLSRAGILDTQYF.